These 19 T cell receptor beta chains came from one sample sequenced in a study of cytomegalovirus exposure and HLA in healthy donors. Both 60 Vbeta primers and 13 Jbeta primers went into the PCR. Repertoires were generated with immunoSEQ multiplex PCR, while TCRdb's copy carries only in-frame clones and drops some. The table includes some 150,000 clones, 80% detected once. Sequenced input: PBMCs. These receptors all come from a woman between 40 and 50 years old in good health and CMV-seropositive.

The chain combines TRBV6-5 with TRBJ2-3; 7 nucleotides agree with TRBD2. The CDR3 is made up of 15 amino acids. Per germline, CDR1 MNHEY and CDR2 SVGAGI. Trimming took 5 bases from V and 1 from J; bases not matched to a gene: 6. CDR3 DNA: TGTGCCAGCAGTAACCGGGACTACCGCACAGATACGCAGTATTTT. Encoded protein: CASSNRDYRTDTQYF.

The genes are TRBV27 and TRBJ2-2, with 10 nucleotides matching TRBD1. J gave up 5 bases and V 8 bases, and 2 bases lay outside the gene matches. This CDR3 region has 13 residues. Germline V gene sequence: CDR1 MNHEY, CDR2 SMNVEV (reference sequence). The CDR3 sequence is CASGTGATGELFF. CDR3 bases: TGTGCCAGCGGGACAGGGGCGACCGGGGAGCTGTTTTTT.

This chain connects TRBV29-1 to TRBJ2-7; TRBD1 might be the D (6 bases). V was clipped by 7 bases and J by 5 bases, with 30 bases between them. The CDR3 has 17 amino acids. Germline lookup yields CDR1 SQVTM and CDR2 ANQGSEA. CDR3 DNA: TGCAGCGCTCAGGTTATTAATACAGGGCATGGACGCGACGAGCAGTACTTC. Amino acid sequence: CSAQVINTGHGRDEQYF.

The J gene is TRBJ2-7, the V gene TRBV6-1; a weak D match, TRBD1 (6 bases). The CDR3 spans 15 residues. Germline assignment: CDR1 MNHNS and CDR2 SASEGT. V was clipped by 4 bases and J by 1 base, with 14 bases between them. CDR3 sequence: CASSVRPGTSYEQYF. The CDR3 DNA is TGTGCCAGCAGTGTCCGTCCCGGGACATCCTACGAGCAGTACTTC.

The chain links TRBV28 to TRBJ2-5; TRBD1 might be the D (5 bases). The CDR3 length is 15 residues. V lost 4 bases, J lost 1 base, and 13 bases lay in between. CDR1 and CDR2 (germline): MDHEN, SYDVKM. The CDR3 loop reads CASSYLQTAQETQYF. The CDR3, as DNA: TGTGCCAGCAGTTACCTTCAGACAGCCCAAGAGACCCAGTACTTC.

The gene calls are TRBV30 and TRBJ1-1; D is uncertain. The CDR3 length is 11 residues. The V gene's germline CDR1 is GTSNPN and CDR2 SVGIG (reference sequence). V lost 5 bases to trimming and J lost 1 base, with 5 bases between them. DNA of the CDR3: TGTGCCTGGGGAGGGAACACTGAAGCTTTCTTT. Translated, it gives CAWGGNTEAFF.

The chain carries TRBV11-3 and TRBJ2-5; a possible D gene is TRBD2 (6 bases). The V gene's germline CDR1 is SGHNT and CDR2 YENEEA. CDR3 length equals 15 residues. Trimming removed 1 base from V and 5 bases from J, with 14 bases in between. The CDR3 spells CASSLAGEWVETQYF. The CDR3 region has the DNA TGTGCCAGCAGCTTAGCGGGAGAATGGGTGGAGACCCAGTACTTC.

The chain carries TRBV9 and TRBJ2-1, with 8 bases lining up with TRBD2. The ends lost 2 bases at V and 5 bases at J; junction bases unmatched: 6. The CDR3 sequence is 15 residues long. Germline V gene data show CDR1 as SGDLS and CDR2 as YYNGEE. CDR3 nucleotides: TGTGCCAGCAGCGTCGGGGGGGAGGCCCACAATGAGCAGTTCTTC. Its protein is CASSVGGEAHNEQFF.

The rearrangement uses TRBV5-4 and TRBJ2-7; a possible D gene is TRBD1 (5 bases). From germline, CDR1 is SGHNT and CDR2 YYREEE (reference sequence). The CDR3 runs to 16 residues. V was cut by 5 bases and J by 3 bases, with 21 bases left in between. The CDR3 DNA reads TGTGCCAGCAGTAATAGAAAGCAGGGTTTAAACTACGAGCAGTACTTC. Translated, it gives CASSNRKQGLNYEQYF.

The V gene is TRBV6-6, the J gene TRBJ2-2; possible D gene TRBD1, 6 bases. Trimming removed 2 bases from V and 5 bases from J, with 15 bases in between. The CDR3 spans 16 residues. Germline V CDR1 and CDR2: MNHNY, SVGAGI (reference sequence). The CDR3 loop reads CASSYPRQATTGELFF. CDR3 sequence (DNA): TGTGCCAGCAGTTACCCACGACAGGCAACTACCGGGGAGCTGTTTTTT.

The genes are TRBV27 and TRBJ2-7, with 10 bases fitting TRBD1. This CDR3 is 15 amino acids long. Germline V gives CDR1 MNHEY, CDR2 SMNVEV (reference sequence). Unmatched junction bases numbered 5, after V lost 4 bases and J lost 2 bases. The DNA of the CDR3 is TGTGCCAGCAGTTCAACCGGGACAGGGGCCTACGAGCAGTACTTC. Translation gives CASSSTGTGAYEQYF.

V is TRBV5-4 and J is TRBJ2-1, with 10 positions matching TRBD1. J was trimmed by 4 bases and V by 4 bases; bases with no gene match: 8. The CDR3 sequence is 16 residues long. CDR1 is SGHNT, CDR2 YYREEE, per germline (reference sequence). As DNA, the CDR3 is TGTGCCAGCAGCCAGCGACAGGGGGCGCGGTACAATGAGCAGTTCTTC. Protein product: CASSQRQGARYNEQFF.

V gene TRBV27 combines with J gene TRBJ2-4; TRBD2 matches at 10 bases. Germline CDR1 and CDR2: MNHEY and SMNVEV (reference sequence). The CDR3 is 16 residues long. The ends lost 5 bases at V and 6 bases at J; junction bases unmatched: 10. The CDR3 region is CASSPSSGGRGNIQYF. CDR3 bases: TGTGCCAGCAGTCCGTCTAGCGGGGGTCGCGGAAACATTCAGTACTTC.

The chain links TRBV27 to TRBJ2-6; the D is unclear. Trimming took 6 bases from V and 2 from J, leaving 8 bases between them. The CDR3 loop spans 14 amino acids. CDR1 and CDR2 (germline): MNHEY, SMNVEV (reference sequence). The CDR3 nucleotides read TGTGCCAGCAGCCCCCCTGCTGGGGCCAACGTCCTGACTTTC. Amino acid sequence: CASSPPAGANVLTF.

This clone was detected only a few times. This chain connects TRBV2 to TRBJ2-1; D is unclear. Germline V CDR1 and CDR2: SNHLY, FYNNEI. The CDR3 totals 15 residues. V dropped 6 bases and J dropped 3 bases, with 15 bases sitting between them. The CDR3, as DNA: TGTGCCAGCAGCGCCGACATGCAAGACTACAATGAGCAGTTCTTC. Its translation is CASSADMQDYNEQFF.

This chain links TRBV5-6 with TRBJ2-7; TRBD2 matches 10 bases. V trimming: 3 bases; J trimming: 1 base; junction bases outside the gene matches: 4. Germline-derived CDR1 and CDR2 are SGHDT and YYEEEE. The CDR3 sequence is 15 residues long. Here the CDR3 reads CASSSSGSGSYEQYF. DNA for the CDR3: TGTGCCAGCAGCTCTAGCGGGAGTGGGTCCTACGAGCAGTACTTC.

This chain links TRBV5-1 with TRBJ1-1; 7 bases fit TRBD1. Germline assignment: CDR1 SGHRS and CDR2 YFSETQ. Germline trimming cut 5 bases from V and 1 base from J; bases unmatched to any gene: 5. This CDR3 is built from 14 residues. CDR3 DNA sequence: TGCGCCAGCAGATGGACAGGATCGAACACTGAAGCTTTCTTT. This translates into CASRWTGSNTEAFF.

The chain has TRBV30 and TRBJ1-5; 7 bases align to TRBD1. The CDR3 totals 14 residues. Germline CDR1 reads GTSNPN; CDR2 reads SVGIG (reference sequence). The V gene end was trimmed by 1 base and the J gene end by 4 bases; junction bases not matched to a gene: 4. The CDR3 DNA is TGTGCCTGGAGTGCGGGACAGCCTAATCAGCCCCAGCATTTT. This gives the protein CAWSAGQPNQPQHF.

The CDR3 protein is CASLGTGFSYNEQFF. The CDR3 DNA follows: TGTGCCAGCCTAGGGACAGGGTTTTCCTACAATGAGCAGTTCTTC. The chain combines TRBV28 with TRBJ2-1; 9 bases align to TRBD1. V lost 8 bases to trimming and J lost 1 base; unmatched junction nucleotides: 6. The CDR3 consists of 15 residues. The germline gives CDR1 MDHEN, CDR2 SYDVKM.